Following are 5 T cell receptor beta chains from one sample sequenced in a study of blood T cell repertoires in COVID-19. The protocol was immunoSEQ multiplex PCR, while the TCRdb copy is restricted to in-frame clones and leaves out a portion. The profile shows 360,000 or so clones, around four fifths of them singletons. Sequencing was carried out using PBMCs or T cells enriched from blood (not recorded which). These receptor sequences come from a woman between 50 and 59 years old who had recovered from COVID-19.

The J gene is TRBJ1-6, the V gene TRBV7-8; 7 bases fit TRBD1. The J segment lost 8 bases and the V segment lost 2 bases, leaving 6 bases of the junction unmatched. The CDR3 consists of 15 residues. CDR1 and CDR2 (germline): SGHVS, FQNEAQ. The CDR3 sequence: CASSLRQGFDSPLHF. CDR3 coding DNA: TGTGCCAGCAGCTTACGACAGGGTTTTGATTCACCCCTCCACTTT.

This clone was seen just once. This chain joins TRBV6-5 and TRBJ1-2; 7 nucleotides match TRBD1. The CDR3 sequence is 13 residues long. Germline loops: CDR1 MNHEY, CDR2 SVGAGI. With 6 bases clipped from V and 4 bases from J, the junction kept 5 bases outside the gene matches. CDR3 protein: CASSRGTAYGYTF. In DNA, the CDR3 is TGTGCCAGCAGCCGCGGGACAGCCTATGGCTACACCTTC.

This clone showed up just a few times. This rearrangement joins TRBV19 to TRBJ1-2; D may be TRBD1 (6 bases). In germline, CDR1 is LNHDA, CDR2 SQIVND (reference sequence). Trimming left V 3 bases short and J 4 bases short, with 21 bases between. The CDR3 spans 17 residues. CDR3 residues: CASSIPRSARTVYGYTF. The CDR3 DNA is TGTGCCAGTAGTATCCCCCGCTCCGCAAGGACAGTCTATGGCTACACCTTC.

The chain recombines TRBV19 with TRBJ2-7, with TRBD1 identical over 11 bases. V trimming: 8 bases; J trimming: 3 bases; junction bases outside the gene matches: 6. The CDR3 runs 14 residues. Germline CDR1 reads LNHDA; CDR2 reads SQIVND (reference sequence). In DNA, the CDR3 is TGTGCCAGTGGGCCGGGACAGGGGGACTACGAGCAGTACTTC. This sequence encodes CASGPGQGDYEQYF.

The CDR3 nucleotides are TGTGCCAGCTCACCCTTAACGACAGCCGCCTCGCCCTCTGGAAACACCATATATTTT. It translates to CASSPLTTAASPSGNTIYF. The chain has TRBV18 and TRBJ1-3; TRBD1 might be the D (5 bases). The germline V and J ends were trimmed by 3 bases and 0 bases, with 21 bases remaining between them. The germline V gene has CDR1 KGHSH and CDR2 LQKENI. The CDR3 length is 19 residues.